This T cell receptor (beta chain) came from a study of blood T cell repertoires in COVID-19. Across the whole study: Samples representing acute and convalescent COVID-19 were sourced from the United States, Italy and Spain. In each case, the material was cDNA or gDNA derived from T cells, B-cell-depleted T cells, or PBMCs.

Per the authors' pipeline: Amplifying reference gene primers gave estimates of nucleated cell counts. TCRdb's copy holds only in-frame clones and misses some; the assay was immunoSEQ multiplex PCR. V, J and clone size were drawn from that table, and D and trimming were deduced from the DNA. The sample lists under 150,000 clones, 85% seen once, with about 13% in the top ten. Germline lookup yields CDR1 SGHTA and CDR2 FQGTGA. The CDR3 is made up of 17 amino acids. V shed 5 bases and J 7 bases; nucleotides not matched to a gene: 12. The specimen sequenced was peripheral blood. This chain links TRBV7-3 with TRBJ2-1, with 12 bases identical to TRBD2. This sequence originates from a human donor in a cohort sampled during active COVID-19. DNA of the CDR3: TGTGCCAGCAGCGCACCGGGACTAGCGGGCGGAGGGAATGAGCAGTTCTTC. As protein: CASSAPGLAGGGNEQFF.